The 20 T cell receptor beta chains below were found in one sample sequenced in a study of T cells in Graves' hyperthyroidism and ophthalmopathy. Amplification of TCR beta CDR3 regions used RNA as the template. A first-round RT-PCR of the TCR CDR3 used the HTBI primer set. TCRdb re-called the multiplex PCR reads through MiXCR, storing one row per CDR3 protein. The table shows approximately 870,000 distinct CDR3 sequences, with more than 30% occurring only once. Sequences were obtained from blood. The receptors stem from a man aged 18 to 30 with Graves' hyperthyroidism.

This clonotype turned up a few times. The chain carries TRBV20-1 and TRBJ1-5; 7 nucleotides agree with TRBD1. In germline, CDR1 is DFQATT, CDR2 SNEGSKA (reference sequence). V lost 5 bases, J lost 1 base, and 14 bases stayed unmatched. This CDR3 is 17 amino acids long. For the CDR3, the DNA is TGCAGTGCTGCCCACTACCTCGGGACAGAGAGCAATCAGCCCCAGCATTTT. Its protein product is CSAAHYLGTESNQPQHF.

In its sample, this clonotype was seen many times. The chain is built from TRBV2 and TRBJ2-5; 7 bases are shared with TRBD1. The germline CDR1 and CDR2 sequences are SNHLY and FYNNEI. Trimming removed 7 bases from V and 1 base from J; junction bases left unmatched: 6. The CDR3 consists of 14 residues. This chain's CDR3 is CASTPDRSQETQYF. The CDR3, as DNA: TGTGCCAGCACTCCGGACAGGTCCCAAGAGACCCAGTACTTC.

Many counts were recorded for this clonotype. The J gene is TRBJ1-5, the V gene TRBV10-3, with TRBD1 as a possible D gene (5 bases). The CDR3 is 13 residues long. The germline V gene encodes CDR1 ENHRY and CDR2 SYGVKD. V was pared by 4 bases and J by 4 bases, with 8 bases between. For the CDR3, the DNA is TGTGCCATCAGTGTGACAGCTAATCAGCCCCAGCATTTT. Translating gives CAISVTANQPQHF.

At least ten counts were recorded for this clonotype. The gene calls are TRBV10-3 and TRBJ1-2; tentatively, D is TRBD1 (5 bases). Germline V CDR1 and CDR2: ENHRY, SYGVKD. V was pared by 2 bases and J by 4 bases, with 11 bases between. This CDR3 region has 14 residues. Here the CDR3 DNA reads TGTGCCATCAGTGAGCTCGGGGCGAGCTATGGCTACACCTTC. The encoded protein is CAISELGASYGYTF.

Concerning this clonotype: A single base separates this from a much larger clone, so it may be a read error. The chain carries TRBV7-9 and TRBJ1-3; D is unresolved. The CDR3 runs to 13 residues. Germline CDR1 is SEHNR and CDR2 is FQNEAQ (reference sequence). CDR3 residues: CASSQASENTIYF. CDR3 nucleotides: TGCGCCAGCAGCCAAGCGAGTGAAAACACCATATATTTT.

For this clonotype: A much more abundant neighbour one base away suggests this may be a read error. The V and J genes are TRBV20-1 and TRBJ2-7; 7 bases agree with TRBD1. The CDR3 has 12 amino acids. Germline V gives CDR1 DFQATT, CDR2 SNEGSKA (reference sequence). The CDR3 here is CSVGQVSYEQYF. Written as DNA, the CDR3 is TGCAGCGTCGGACAGGTCTCCTACGAGCAGTACTTC.

This clonotype has ten or more counts. This chain connects TRBV12-3 or TRBV12-4 to TRBJ1-5, with 8 positions matching TRBD1. The CDR3 totals 14 residues. V lost 3 bases and J lost 6; bases outside the gene matches: 4. The CDR3 is CASSLDRDGQPQHF. The CDR3, as DNA: TGTGCCAGCAGTTTGGACAGGGACGGTCAGCCCCAGCATTTT.

This clonotype turned up a few times. CDR3 loop: CASSWSGQANTEAFF. Written as DNA, the CDR3 is TGTGCCAGCAGCTGGTCGGGACAGGCTAACACTGAAGCTTTCTTT. The chain is built from TRBV6-6 and TRBJ1-1; 8 positions match TRBD1. This CDR3 is 15 amino acids long. The ends lost 6 bases at V and 2 bases at J; junction bases unmatched: 8. The germline CDR1 and CDR2 sequences are MNHNY and SVGAGI (reference sequence).

The chain couples TRBV11-2 to TRBJ2-2; tentatively, D is TRBD2 (6 bases). Germline lookup yields CDR1 SGHAT and CDR2 FQNNGV. The V end was cut by 4 bases, the J end by 5 bases, with 11 bases between. The length of the CDR3 is 14 residues. The CDR3 coding sequence is TGTGCCAGCAGCTCCCTGACTAGAACCGGGGAGCTGTTTTTT. Amino acid sequence: CASSSLTRTGELFF.

The chain couples TRBV14 to TRBJ1-2; 10 bases are a match to TRBD1. J lost 5 bases, V lost 1 base, and 10 bases had no gene match. CDR3 size: 17 residues. CDR1 is SGHDN and CDR2 is FVKESK in the germline V gene. For the CDR3, the DNA is TGTGCCAGCAGCCAAGCACGTACCGGGACAGGGGTATATGGCTACACCTTC. It is translated as CASSQARTGTGVYGYTF.

CDR3 region: CASQLGSNTEAFF. CDR3 nucleotides: TGCGCCAGCCAGCTGGGGTCGAACACTGAAGCTTTCTTT. The chain has TRBV10-2 and TRBJ1-1; D ambiguous. Germline CDR1 WSHSY, CDR2 SAAADI. This CDR3 region has 13 residues. V was shortened by 8 bases and J by 1 base, with 11 bases between the two germline ends.

This clonotype was picked up a small number of times. The chain is built from TRBV6-6 and TRBJ1-6, with unresolved D. This CDR3 contains 17 residues. CDR1 is MNHNY and CDR2 is SVGAGI in the germline V gene (reference sequence). The ends were cut back, 6 bases at V and 9 bases at J, with 24 bases in the middle. The CDR3 region is CASSSTLRRDLSSPLHF. The CDR3 DNA reads as TGTGCCAGCAGCTCAACGCTTCGGCGGGATTTAAGTTCACCCCTCCACTTT.

This clonotype was counted only a few times. The rearrangement links TRBV19 to TRBJ2-2; 7 positions agree with TRBD2. CDR3 length: 14 amino acids. The V and J ends lost 9 bases and 3 bases, in that order; junction bases with no gene match: 7. Per the germline V gene, CDR1 is LNHDA and CDR2 is SQIVND (reference sequence). The CDR3 loop is CASRDRGDTGELFF. The CDR3 region has the DNA TGTGCCAGCCGGGACCGGGGGGACACCGGGGAGCTGTTTTTT.

The genes are TRBV20-1 and TRBJ2-5; D unresolved. Trimming left V 3 bases short and J 0 bases short, with 2 bases between. The CDR3 length is 11 residues. The germline CDR1 and CDR2 sequences are DFQATT and SNEGSKA (reference sequence). CDR3 DNA: TGCAGTGCTAGCGACCAAGAGACCCAGTACTTC. Encoded protein: CSASDQETQYF.

There are a few counts of this clonotype. The gene calls are TRBV5-1 and TRBJ1-3, with a weak D call TRBD1 (5 bases). Trimming pared 0 bases from V and 0 bases from J, leaving 7 bases between. This CDR3 has 15 residues. The germline V gene has CDR1 SGHRS and CDR2 YFSETQ. For the CDR3, the DNA is TGCGCCAGCAGCTTGGGGGACGACTCTGGAAACACCATATATTTT. Its protein product is CASSLGDDSGNTIYF.

The chain couples TRBV7-9 to TRBJ2-7; 7 bases match TRBD1. Germline V gene sequence: CDR1 SEHNR, CDR2 FQNEAQ (reference sequence). V lost 6 bases and J lost 0; bases outside the gene matches: 8. The CDR3 is made up of 15 amino acids. The CDR3 sequence is CASSGLTGYSYEQYF. The CDR3 bases are TGTGCCAGCAGTGGACTGACAGGGTACTCCTACGAGCAGTACTTC.

V and J are TRBV10-3 and TRBJ1-2; TRBD1 agrees at 8 bases. The V gene end was trimmed by 6 bases and the J gene end by 7 bases; junction bases not matched to a gene: 7. Germline V CDR1 and CDR2: ENHRY, SYGVKD. This CDR3 has 13 residues. The CDR3, as DNA: TGTGCCATCAGCGAGGACAGGGTCGGTGGCTACACCTTC. This translates into CAISEDRVGGYTF.

As for this clonotype: One end of the junction does not line up with germline, which may come from a read error. J is TRBJ1-1 and V is TRBV10-3; D remains unclear. The CDR3 consists of 16 residues. Germline-derived CDR1 and CDR2 are ENHRY and SYGVKD. CDR3 sequence reads: CASSHGMTQMNTEAFF. The CDR3 bases are TGTGCCAGCAGTCACGGGATGACGCAAATGAACACTGAAGCTTTCTTT.

The chain has TRBV2 and TRBJ1-5, with D possibly matching TRBD1 (5 bases). The CDR3 is 15 amino acids. The V gene lost 7 bases and the J gene lost 1 base, with 14 bases spanning the gap. CDR1 SNHLY and CDR2 FYNNEI come from the germline V gene. CDR3 amino acids: CASTREGDSNQPQHF. In nucleotides, the CDR3 is TGTGCCAGCACCCGGGAAGGGGACAGCAATCAGCCCCAGCATTTT.

This chain links TRBV24-1 with TRBJ1-5, with D possibly TRBD1 on 6 matching bases. V was cut by 11 bases and J by 1 base, with 17 bases left in between. CDR3 length: 15 amino acids. In germline, CDR1 is KGHDR, CDR2 SFDVKD. CDR3 sequence: CASSLGARSNQPQHF. DNA of the CDR3: TGTGCCAGCAGCCTGGGGGCTAGGAGCAATCAGCCCCAGCATTTT.